This T cell receptor (beta chain) derives from a study of OX40 agonist ivuxolimab in advanced cancers. With respect to the entire study: Ivuxolimab was a fully human IgG2 agonistic monoclonal antibody targeting the costimulatory receptor OX40 (CD134). Intravenous ivuxolimab was administered to patients every 2 weeks at six dose levels: 0.01, 0.1, 0.3, 1.5, 3 and 10 mg/kg. Among the roughly 50 dose-escalation patients, some 20 had hepatocellular carcinoma, 15 or so melanoma, 9 renal cell carcinoma and 9 head and neck cancer. A male proportion of nearly 85% and a mean age of around 60 years, ranging from 23 to 79, were recorded for the dose-escalation cohort. Patients were allowed to have had prior anti-PD-1, anti-PD-L1 or anti-CTLA-4 therapy, and 40% to 45% of the dose-escalation patients had been treated with checkpoint inhibitors. Partial responses occurred in three dose-escalation patients: two with cutaneous melanoma and one with hepatocellular carcinoma. The purpose of peripheral TCRbeta sequencing was to test whether ivuxolimab changed TCR sequence diversity and led to clonal T-cell expansion. The paper covers the monotherapy dose-escalation part of the phase I ivuxolimab trial, which included N of about 50 patients. On the study overall, not on this receptor specifically: At doses of 0.1 to 3.0 mg/kg, clonal expansion of both CD4+ and CD8+ T cells in blood was seen between baseline and week 6. The antigen specificity of the peripheral T cells that underwent clonal expansion was not determined. In partial responders in the 0.1-3.0 mg/kg groups, normalized peripheral clonal expansion was found to be among the lowest, especially among CD8+ T cells. After ivuxolimab, CD8+ T cells had more expanded clones than CD4+ T cells on average. Low levels of normalized T-cell clonal expansion were also seen in some patients who did not respond.

About this clone: No cognate antigen has been identified for it. Within one base of it there is no much larger clone, and no base qualities were kept.

Genomic DNA was isolated from the sorted cells so that the TCRbeta CDR3 region could be sequenced. The immunoSEQ Assay was used for sequencing of TCRbeta CDR3 regions. What TCRdb holds here is the immuneACCESS table cut down to in-frame rearrangements. Part of the clones is not present; checked against another copy, under half of the missing clones reflect an unresolved V gene, and the others are unexplained. The sample yields 66,000 or so clones; about 90% were counted once. The ten top clones hold roughly 2% of the sample. Including cysteine and phenylalanine, the CDR3 has 14 amino acids. CDR3 DNA is the only sequence kept; it has 42 bases, read in frame from the first base. Compared with germline, V lacks 1 base and J lacks 4 bases; bases without a gene match: 4. From a lookup of the germline V gene (reference sequence), CDR1 and CDR2 are SGHNT and YYREEE. Patients with autoimmune disease history or receiving systemic immunosuppression were excluded from the trial. Peripheral blood for TCR sequencing was drawn from every dose cohort at baseline, at cycle 4 day 1 and at cycle 7 day 1. The samples were drawn from a first-in-human, open-label, multicenter phase I dose-escalation trial of ivuxolimab. Adults with locally advanced or metastatic melanoma, renal cell, hepatocellular, or head and neck squamous cell carcinoma were enrolled in the trial. CD4+ and CD8+ T cells were sorted separately from peripheral blood before TCR sequencing.

The receptor was isolated from an adult with an advanced solid tumor such as melanoma, head and neck, liver or kidney cancer. Material: CD4+ or CD8+ T cells sorted from blood, obtained in a trial of the OX40 agonist ivuxolimab. Recombination linked TRBV5-4 to TRBJ1-1, with TRBD1 matching 7 junction bases. The nucleotide sequence reads TGTGCCAGCAGCTTGACCCGACAGGGCACTGAAGCTTTCTTT. Its product reads: CASSLTRQGTEAFF.